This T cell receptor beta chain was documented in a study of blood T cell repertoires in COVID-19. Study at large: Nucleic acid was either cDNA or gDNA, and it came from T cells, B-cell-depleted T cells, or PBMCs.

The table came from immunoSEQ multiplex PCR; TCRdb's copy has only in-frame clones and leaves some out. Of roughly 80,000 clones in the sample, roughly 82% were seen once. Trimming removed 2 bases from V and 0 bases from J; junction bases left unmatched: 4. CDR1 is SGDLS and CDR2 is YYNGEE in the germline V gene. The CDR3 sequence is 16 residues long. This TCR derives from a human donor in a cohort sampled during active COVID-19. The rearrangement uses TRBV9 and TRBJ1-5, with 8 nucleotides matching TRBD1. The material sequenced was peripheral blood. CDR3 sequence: CASSVGTGDSNQPQHF. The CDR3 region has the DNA TGTGCCAGCAGCGTCGGGACAGGTGATAGCAATCAGCCCCAGCATTTT.